The entry below gives a single TCR beta chain sequence along with its context. The antigen remains unidentified. This sample is drawn from a study of shared clonotypes between healthy human individuals. Whole-study context: Plates per donor: three CD4 naive, three CD4 memory, two CD8 naive, one CD8 memory.

Study observations and caveats: The sole specimen, blood, was sampled, and tissue repertoires likely differ.

Libraries were prepared by immunoSEQ multiplex PCR; TCRdb keeps only in-frame clonotypes and omits some of them. The sample has approximately 940,000 clones, around three quarters seen once. The sequenced sample consisted of memory CD4+ T cells sorted from blood. Sample subset: CD45RA-negative fraction. The source is a man aged 18 to 29 in good health.

The CDR3 sequence is CASSLEGLGAYEQYF. In DNA, the CDR3 is TGCGCCAGCAGCTTGGAGGGACTAGGAGCCTACGAGCAGTACTTC. The genes are TRBV5-1 and TRBJ2-7; 8 bases map to TRBD2. The junction had 4 bases not matched to a gene; V was cut back by 0 bases and J by 2 bases. This CDR3 comprises 15 residues. Per the germline V gene, CDR1 is SGHRS and CDR2 is YFSETQ.